A single sample is the source of the 8 T cell receptor beta chains below, sequenced in a study of blood T cells in healthy people across ages. For the second PCR, which ran for about 7 to 11 cycles, a sample-barcoded 5' primer and a J-beta primer mix were used. TCRdb used MiXCR to reprocess the 5' RACE reads, holding one entry per CDR3 protein. Of approximately 1,100,000 distinct CDR3 sequences in the sample, 45% are singletons; the top ten hold 15% to 20%. Sequencing input: blood. These receptors were obtained from a woman aged 60-75 years in good health.

Here the CDR3 DNA reads TGCAGCGTGGGTACTAGGTTTAGGTACGAGCAGTACTTC. This translates into CSVGTRFRYEQYF. This chain connects TRBV29-1 to TRBJ2-7; D may be TRBD2 (5 bases). The CDR3 is made up of 13 amino acids. From germline, CDR1 is SQVTM and CDR2 ANQGSEA. The germline V and J ends were trimmed by 6 bases and 4 bases, with 16 bases remaining between them.

V is TRBV6-4 and J is TRBJ1-1; 9 nucleotides agree with TRBD1. This CDR3 has 17 amino acids. The trim removed 6 bases at V and 3 bases at J, leaving 14 bases unmatched. Germline CDR1 MRHNA, CDR2 SNTAGT. CDR3 region: CASSQVPGQGEDTEAFF. The CDR3 DNA reads as TGTGCCAGCAGCCAAGTGCCGGGACAGGGAGAGGACACTGAAGCTTTCTTT.

This clonotype was counted between two and nine times. The CDR3 coding sequence is TGTGCCAGCAGTCCCCCAGGGGCCGGGGCCAACGTCCTGACTTTC. Its translation: CASSPPGAGANVLTF. The genes are TRBV7-9 and TRBJ2-6; a possible D gene is TRBD1 (6 bases). Germline CDR1 SEHNR, CDR2 FQNEAQ (reference sequence). V dropped 6 bases and J dropped 4 bases, with 13 bases sitting between them. The CDR3 is made up of 15 amino acids. The whole variable domain, remainder taken from reference TRBV7-9 and TRBJ2-6, is DTGVSQNPRHKITKRGQNVTFRCDPISEHNRLYWYRQTLGQGPEFLTYFQNEAQLEKSRLLSDRFSAERPKGSFSTLEIQRTEQGDSAMYLCASSPPGAGANVLTFGAGSRLTVL.

CDR3 sequence (DNA): TGTGCCTCCTTTGCTCCCGGGGGACCGCTAAACTATGGCTACACCTTC. It encodes CASFAPGGPLNYGYTF. The J gene is TRBJ1-2, the V gene TRBV30; tentative D call: TRBD1 (5 bases). The CDR3 loop spans 16 amino acids. From germline, CDR1 is GTSNPN and CDR2 SVGIG (reference sequence). Trimming stripped 7 bases from V and 2 bases from J, with 23 bases between.

The V gene is TRBV3-1, the J gene TRBJ1-1, with D perhaps matching TRBD1 (6 bases). Germline assignment: CDR1 LGHDT and CDR2 YNNKEL (reference sequence). V was cut by 11 bases and J by 1 base, with 17 bases left in between. The CDR3 is made up of 14 amino acids. CDR3: CASRPQGENTEAFF. For the CDR3, the DNA is TGTGCCTCCAGACCACAGGGAGAGAACACTGAAGCTTTCTTT.

A word on this clonotype: A junction boundary mismatches the germline segment, possibly from a read error. This chain connects TRBV4-1 to TRBJ2-6; perhaps TRBD1 as D (5 bases). From germline, CDR1 is MGHRA and CDR2 YSYEKL. This CDR3 comprises 17 residues. The CDR3 here is CASSQDRAGIGTNVLTF. The CDR3 DNA reads TGCGCCAGCAGCCAAGATAGGGCAGGGATTGGGACCAACGTCCTGACTTTC.

This sequence joins TRBV20-1 and TRBJ2-3; tentative D call: TRBD2 (5 bases). This CDR3 is built from 15 residues. Germline V CDR1 and CDR2: DFQATT, SNEGSKA (reference sequence). Between the trimmed V and J ends, which lost 0 bases and 3 bases, there was a span of 13 bases. CDR3: CSARDHEGRTDTQYF. The CDR3 region has the DNA TGCAGTGCTAGAGATCATGAGGGCCGAACAGATACGCAGTATTTT.

CDR3 amino acids: CASSPGQGRYNEQFF. Here the CDR3 DNA reads TGTGCCAGCAGCCCGGGACAGGGAAGATACAATGAGCAGTTCTTC. The chain links TRBV5-4 to TRBJ2-1; 9 positions agree with TRBD1. The junction had 6 bases not matched to a gene; V was cut back by 4 bases and J by 4 bases. Looked up from germline, CDR1 is SGHNT and CDR2 is YYREEE (reference sequence). CDR3 length equals 15 residues.